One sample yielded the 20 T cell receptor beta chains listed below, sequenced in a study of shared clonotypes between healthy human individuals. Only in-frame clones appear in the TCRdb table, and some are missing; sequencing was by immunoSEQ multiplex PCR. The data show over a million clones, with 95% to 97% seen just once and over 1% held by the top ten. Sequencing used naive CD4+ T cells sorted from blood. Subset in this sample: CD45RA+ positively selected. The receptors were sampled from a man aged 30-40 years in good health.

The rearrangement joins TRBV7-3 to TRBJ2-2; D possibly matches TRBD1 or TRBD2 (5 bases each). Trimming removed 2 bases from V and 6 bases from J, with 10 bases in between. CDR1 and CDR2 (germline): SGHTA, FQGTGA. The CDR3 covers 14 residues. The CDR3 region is CASSLGGRSGELFF. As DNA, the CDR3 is TGTGCCAGCAGCTTAGGGGGACGCTCCGGGGAGCTGTTTTTT.

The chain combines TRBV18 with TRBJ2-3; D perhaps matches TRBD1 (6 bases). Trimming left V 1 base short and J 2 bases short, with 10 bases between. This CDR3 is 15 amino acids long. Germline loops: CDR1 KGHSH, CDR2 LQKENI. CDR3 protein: CASSPQTGNTDTQYF. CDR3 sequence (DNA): TGTGCCAGCTCACCACAGACAGGTAACACAGATACGCAGTATTTT.

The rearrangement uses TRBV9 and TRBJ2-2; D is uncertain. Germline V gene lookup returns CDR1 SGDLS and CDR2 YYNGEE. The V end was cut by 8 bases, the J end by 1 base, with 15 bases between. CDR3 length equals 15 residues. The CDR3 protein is CASSPRTLNTGELFF. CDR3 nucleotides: TGTGCCAGTTCCCCCCGGACGTTGAACACCGGGGAGCTGTTTTTT.

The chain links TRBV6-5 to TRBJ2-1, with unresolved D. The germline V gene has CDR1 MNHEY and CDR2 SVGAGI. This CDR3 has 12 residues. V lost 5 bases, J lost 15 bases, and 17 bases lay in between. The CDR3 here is CASSGTDRAWFF. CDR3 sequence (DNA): TGTGCCAGCAGTGGCACGGATCGAGCTTGGTTCTTC.

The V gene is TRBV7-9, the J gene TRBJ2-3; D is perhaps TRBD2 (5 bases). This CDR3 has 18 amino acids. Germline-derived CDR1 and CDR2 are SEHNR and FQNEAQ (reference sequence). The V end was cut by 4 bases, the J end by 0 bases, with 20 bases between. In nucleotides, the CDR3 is TGTGCCAGCAGCTCTGGGAGCGGCGGACTTCCGAGCACAGATACGCAGTATTTT. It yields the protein CASSSGSGGLPSTDTQYF. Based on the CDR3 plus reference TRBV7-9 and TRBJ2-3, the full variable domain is DTGVSQNPRHKITKRGQNVTFRCDPISEHNRLYWYRQTLGQGPEFLTYFQNEAQLEKSRLLSDRFSAERPKGSFSTLEIQRTEQGDSAMYLCASSSGSGGLPSTDTQYFGPGTRLTVL.

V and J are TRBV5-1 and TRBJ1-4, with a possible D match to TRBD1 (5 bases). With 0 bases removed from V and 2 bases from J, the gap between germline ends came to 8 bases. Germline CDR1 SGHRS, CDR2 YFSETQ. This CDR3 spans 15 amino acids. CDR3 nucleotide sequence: TGCGCCAGCAGCTTGGCGGGGGGTACTAATGAAAAACTGTTTTTT. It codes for CASSLAGGTNEKLFF. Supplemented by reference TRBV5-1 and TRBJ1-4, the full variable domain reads KAGVTQTPRYLIKTRGQQVTLSCSPISGHRSVSWYQQTPGQGLQFLFEYFSETQRNKGNFPGRFSGRQFSNSRSEMNVSTLELGDSALYLCASSLAGGTNEKLFFGSGTQLSVL.

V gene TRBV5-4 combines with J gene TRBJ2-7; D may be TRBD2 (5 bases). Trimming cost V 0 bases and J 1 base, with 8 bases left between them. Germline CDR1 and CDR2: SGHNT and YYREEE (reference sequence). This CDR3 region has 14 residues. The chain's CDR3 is CASSLVPGSYEQYF. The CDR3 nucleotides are TGTGCCAGCAGCTTGGTTCCGGGATCCTACGAGCAGTACTTC. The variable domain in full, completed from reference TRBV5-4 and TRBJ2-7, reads ETGVTQSPTHLIKTRGQQVTLRCSSQSGHNTVSWYQQALGQGPQFIFQYYREEENGRGNFPPRFSGLQFPNYSSELNVNALELDDSALYLCASSLVPGSYEQYFGPGTRLTVT.

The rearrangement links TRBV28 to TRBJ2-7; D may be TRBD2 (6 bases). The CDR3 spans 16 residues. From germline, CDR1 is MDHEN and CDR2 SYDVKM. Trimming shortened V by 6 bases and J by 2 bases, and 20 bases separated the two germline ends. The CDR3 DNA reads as TGTGCCAGCAGCGGTATACTAGCTATAGATACCTACGAGCAGTACTTC. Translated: CASSGILAIDTYEQYF.

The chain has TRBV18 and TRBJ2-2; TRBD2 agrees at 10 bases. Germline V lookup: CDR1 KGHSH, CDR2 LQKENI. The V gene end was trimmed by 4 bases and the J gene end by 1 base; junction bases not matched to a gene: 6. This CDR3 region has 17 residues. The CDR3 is CASSRTGLAENTGELFF. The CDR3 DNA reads TGTGCCAGCTCACGTACAGGACTAGCGGAGAACACCGGGGAGCTGTTTTTT.

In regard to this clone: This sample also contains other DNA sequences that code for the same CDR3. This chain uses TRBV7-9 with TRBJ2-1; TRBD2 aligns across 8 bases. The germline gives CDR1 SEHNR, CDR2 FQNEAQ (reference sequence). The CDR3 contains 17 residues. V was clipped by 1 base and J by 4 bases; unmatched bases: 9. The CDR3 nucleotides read TGTGCCAGCAGCTTAGGATCTCTAGCGGGCACGTACAATGAGCAGTTCTTC. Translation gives CASSLGSLAGTYNEQFF.

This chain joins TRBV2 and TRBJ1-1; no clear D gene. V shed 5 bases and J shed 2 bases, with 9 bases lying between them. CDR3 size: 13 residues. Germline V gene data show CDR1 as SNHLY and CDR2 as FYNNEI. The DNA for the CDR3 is TGTGCCAGCAGTAGGAATGGCAACACTGAAGCTTTCTTT. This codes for CASSRNGNTEAFF. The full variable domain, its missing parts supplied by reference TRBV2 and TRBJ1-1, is EPEVTQTPSHQVTQMGQEVILRCVPISNHLYFYWYRQILGQKVEFLVSFYNNEISEKSEIFDDQFSVERPDGSNFTLKIRSTKLEDSAMYFCASSRNGNTEAFFGQGTRLTVV.

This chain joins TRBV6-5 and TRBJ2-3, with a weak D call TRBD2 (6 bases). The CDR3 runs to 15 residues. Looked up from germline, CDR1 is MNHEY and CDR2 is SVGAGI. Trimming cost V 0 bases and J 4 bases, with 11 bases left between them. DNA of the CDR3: TGTGCCAGCAGTTACTCTCGGGAGATCTCAGATACGCAGTATTTT. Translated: CASSYSREISDTQYF.

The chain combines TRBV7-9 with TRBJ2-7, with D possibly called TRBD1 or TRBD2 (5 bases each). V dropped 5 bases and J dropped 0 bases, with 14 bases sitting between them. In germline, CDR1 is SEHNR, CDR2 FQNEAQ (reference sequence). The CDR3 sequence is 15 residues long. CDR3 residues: CASSRFPGSSYEQYF. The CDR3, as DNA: TGTGCCAGCAGCCGATTCCCAGGGAGCTCCTACGAGCAGTACTTC.

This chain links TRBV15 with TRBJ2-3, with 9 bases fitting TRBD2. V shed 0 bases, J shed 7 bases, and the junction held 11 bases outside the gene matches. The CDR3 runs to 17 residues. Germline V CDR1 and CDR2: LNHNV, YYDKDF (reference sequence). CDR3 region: CATSRDSTSGLTNTQYF. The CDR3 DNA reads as TGTGCCACCAGCAGAGACTCTACTAGCGGGCTAACTAATACGCAGTATTTT.

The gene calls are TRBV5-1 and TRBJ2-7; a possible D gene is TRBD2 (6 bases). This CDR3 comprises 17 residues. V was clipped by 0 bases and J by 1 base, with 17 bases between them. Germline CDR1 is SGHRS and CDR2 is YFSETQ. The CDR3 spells CASSLAPRLGESYEQYF. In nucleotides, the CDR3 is TGCGCCAGCAGCTTGGCCCCTAGACTAGGCGAGTCCTACGAGCAGTACTTC. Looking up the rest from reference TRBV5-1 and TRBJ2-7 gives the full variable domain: KAGVTQTPRYLIKTRGQQVTLSCSPISGHRSVSWYQQTPGQGLQFLFEYFSETQRNKGNFPGRFSGRQFSNSRSEMNVSTLELGDSALYLCASSLAPRLGESYEQYFGPGTRLTVT.

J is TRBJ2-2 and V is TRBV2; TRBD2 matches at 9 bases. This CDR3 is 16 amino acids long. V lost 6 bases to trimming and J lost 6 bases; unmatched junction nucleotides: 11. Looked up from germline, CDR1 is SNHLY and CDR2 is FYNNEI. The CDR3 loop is CASSGRSGRGAGELFF. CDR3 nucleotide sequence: TGTGCCAGCAGCGGGCGTAGCGGGAGAGGCGCCGGGGAGCTGTTTTTT.

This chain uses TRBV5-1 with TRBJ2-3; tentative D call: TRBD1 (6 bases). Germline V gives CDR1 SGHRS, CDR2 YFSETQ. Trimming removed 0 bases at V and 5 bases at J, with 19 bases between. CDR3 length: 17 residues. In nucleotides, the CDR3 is TGCGCCAGCAGCTTGGGTTCATGGGCAGGGGCTGGAGATACGCAGTATTTT. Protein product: CASSLGSWAGAGDTQYF.

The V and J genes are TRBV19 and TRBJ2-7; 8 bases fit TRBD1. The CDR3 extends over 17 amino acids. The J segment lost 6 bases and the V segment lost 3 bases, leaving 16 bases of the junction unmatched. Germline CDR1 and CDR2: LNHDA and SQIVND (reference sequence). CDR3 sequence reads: CASSMAGFGQGGGEQYF. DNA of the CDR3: TGTGCCAGTAGTATGGCTGGGTTTGGACAGGGAGGAGGCGAGCAGTACTTC.

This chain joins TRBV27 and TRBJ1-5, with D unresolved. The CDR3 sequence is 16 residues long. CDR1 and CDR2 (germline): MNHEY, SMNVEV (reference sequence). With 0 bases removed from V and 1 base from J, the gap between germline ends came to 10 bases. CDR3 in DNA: TGTGCCAGCAGTTTATCAGGGCAGGAAAGCAATCAGCCCCAGCATTTT. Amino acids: CASSLSGQESNQPQHF.

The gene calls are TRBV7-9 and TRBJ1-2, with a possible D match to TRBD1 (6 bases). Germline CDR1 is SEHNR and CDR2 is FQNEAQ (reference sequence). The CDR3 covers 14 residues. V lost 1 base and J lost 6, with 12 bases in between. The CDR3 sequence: CASSLENRDHGYTF. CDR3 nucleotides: TGTGCCAGCAGCTTAGAGAACAGGGACCATGGCTACACCTTC.